The 31 T cell receptor beta chains reported below all come from one sample, sequenced in a study of HIV-infected patients and healthy controls. Each CDR3 protein gets one entry after TCRdb re-called the 5' RACE reads with MiXCR. This sample has 60,000 to 75,000 distinct CDR3 sequences, with about a sixth found just once. Specimen: CD4+ T cells from blood. Source of these receptors: a human donor in good health.

This clonotype was observed many times. The chain recombines TRBV7-6 with TRBJ2-5, with a tentative D call TRBD2 (5 bases). CDR3 length equals 16 residues. V was trimmed by 0 bases and J by 5 bases, leaving 16 bases between them. Germline loops: CDR1 SGHVS, CDR2 FNYEAQ. As DNA, the CDR3 is TGTGCCAGCAGCTTAGCCCGCGCGGCGAGCGGCGAGACCCAGTACTTC. Protein sequence: CASSLARAASGETQYF.

This clonotype was picked up many times. V is TRBV18 and J is TRBJ2-1; 9 bases are a match to TRBD2. Germline trimming cut 3 bases from V and 0 bases from J; bases unmatched to any gene: 3. There are 16 residues in the CDR3. Germline assignment: CDR1 KGHSH and CDR2 LQKENI. Written as DNA, the CDR3 is TGTGCCAGCTCACCCCTAGCGGGGAGCTCCTACAATGAGCAGTTCTTC. The encoded protein is CASSPLAGSSYNEQFF.

This clonotype came up many times. The chain carries TRBV20-1 and TRBJ1-1; D ambiguous. This CDR3 has 14 amino acids. Looked up from germline, CDR1 is DFQATT and CDR2 is SNEGSKA (reference sequence). Trimming removed 0 bases from V and 1 base from J, with 9 bases in between. The CDR3 nucleotides read TGCAGTGCTAGAGATTACAGAACGAACACTGAAGCTTTCTTT. Translation gives CSARDYRTNTEAFF.

In this sample, this clonotype turned up many times. This chain uses TRBV25-1 with TRBJ1-1; maybe TRBD1 (6 bases). Trimming left V 1 base short and J 4 bases short, with 10 bases between. The CDR3 is 14 amino acids. Germline V gives CDR1 MGHDK, CDR2 SYGVNS. The CDR3 region has the DNA TGTGCCAGCAGTGAATCGGGCAGGGGCACTGAAGCTTTCTTT. Translation gives CASSESGRGTEAFF.

There are a few counts of this clonotype. The chain recombines TRBV6-1 with TRBJ1-2; D is unresolved. Between the trimmed V and J ends, which lost 10 bases and 5 bases, there was a span of 14 bases. The length of the CDR3 is 12 residues. Germline V gene lookup returns CDR1 MNHNS and CDR2 SASEGT. CDR3 sequence (DNA): TGTGCCACCTATTGGACGGATTATGGCTACACCTTC. Encoded protein: CATYWTDYGYTF.

The chain recombines TRBV7-2 with TRBJ2-3; 9 positions match TRBD2. Trimming removed 1 base from V and 2 bases from J; junction bases left unmatched: 4. The CDR3 consists of 16 residues. Germline V gives CDR1 SGHTA, CDR2 FQGNSA. The CDR3 here is CASSLGGGRATDTQYF. The CDR3 DNA follows: TGTGCCAGCAGCTTAGGCGGCGGGAGGGCCACAGATACGCAGTATTTT.

This clonotype was seen only a few times. The rearrangement uses TRBV7-6 and TRBJ1-1, with no clear D. The V and J ends lost 5 bases and 1 base respectively, with 8 bases between them. Germline-derived CDR1 and CDR2 are SGHVS and FNYEAQ. The CDR3 spans 13 residues. The CDR3 DNA reads TGTGCCAGCAGCAGAAGAGAGAACACTGAAGCTTTCTTT. It encodes CASSRRENTEAFF.

In its sample, this clonotype was seen many times. This chain connects TRBV20-1 to TRBJ1-1; maybe TRBD1 (6 bases). Germline CDR1 DFQATT, CDR2 SNEGSKA (reference sequence). V was pared by 6 bases and J by 7 bases, with 15 bases between. The CDR3 is 12 amino acids. Here the CDR3 DNA reads TGCAGTGCGCGAACCGGGACACGTGAAGCTTTCTTT. It translates to CSARTGTREAFF.

This clonotype was observed many times. The chain recombines TRBV5-4 with TRBJ2-5; 8 nucleotides agree with TRBD1. Germline values: CDR1 SGHNT, CDR2 YYREEE (reference sequence). V shed 5 bases, J shed 5 bases, and the junction held 8 bases outside the gene matches. The CDR3 consists of 14 residues. CDR3 sequence (DNA): TGTGCCAGCAGAGGACAGGGTTTAGGGGAGACCCAGTACTTC. It codes for CASRGQGLGETQYF.

This clonotype was counted many times. This chain uses TRBV3-1 with TRBJ2-5; D may be TRBD1 (6 bases). The CDR3 runs 13 residues. V gave up 4 bases and J gave up 2 bases, with 8 bases separating them. Germline V gives CDR1 LGHDT, CDR2 YNNKEL (reference sequence). CDR3 loop: CASSLGQQETQYF. In DNA, the CDR3 is TGTGCCAGCAGCCTAGGACAGCAAGAGACCCAGTACTTC.

This clonotype was counted a few times. The V gene is TRBV13, the J gene TRBJ2-3; 8 nucleotides align to TRBD2. The CDR3 spans 17 residues. The V gene end was trimmed by 5 bases and the J gene end by 2 bases; junction bases not matched to a gene: 12. In germline, CDR1 is PRHDT, CDR2 FYEKMQ (reference sequence). Here the CDR3 reads CASSPRGAGATTDTQYF. For the CDR3, the DNA is TGTGCCAGCAGCCCGAGGGGAGCGGGGGCGACCACAGATACGCAGTATTTT.

A few counts support this clonotype. Since the CDR3 does not end with the conserved phenylalanine or tryptophan, this likely comes from a read error. The DNA is left out, because the CDR3 cannot be placed on it with certainty; the CDR3 is given as TCRdb lists it. V usage is TRBV29-1 and J usage is TRBJ2-1; TRBD2, the table's D call, was not compared with the DNA. The CDR3 spans 12 residues, counting both ends. From germline, CDR1 is SQVTM and CDR2 ANQGSEA. CDR3 region: CSVEGSASGIHI.

This clonotype was seen many times. A read error may account for a junction end that differs from germline. This chain connects TRBV7-8 to TRBJ1-1; the match to TRBD1 covers 8 bases. The CDR3 consists of 12 residues. Germline CDR1 is SGHVS and CDR2 is FQNEAQ. The CDR3 DNA reads as TGTGCCAGCAGCCCGCGGACAGGGAAATCCGTCTGG. This encodes CASSPRTGKSVW.

This clonotype occurred a few times. The V call is TRBV27, the J call TRBJ2-5, with 14 bases that match TRBD2. There are 16 residues in the CDR3. V lost 5 bases and J lost 5; bases outside the gene matches: 7. Germline V CDR1 and CDR2: MNHEY, SMNVEV (reference sequence). DNA of the CDR3: TGTGCCAGCAGTCCCCGGGGACTAGCGGGGGTCGAGACCCAGTACTTC. Its protein is CASSPRGLAGVETQYF.

This clonotype was picked up a small number of times. The CDR3 DNA follows: TGCAGTGCTTTTTGGTACGAAAAACTGTTTTTT. This gives the protein CSAFWYEKLFF. The rearrangement uses TRBV20-1 and TRBJ1-4; D not certain. CDR3 length: 11 residues. The V end lost 5 bases, the J end lost 8 bases, and 9 bases lay between the germline ends. In germline, CDR1 is DFQATT, CDR2 SNEGSKA (reference sequence).

This clonotype was observed a handful of times. This chain connects TRBV7-9 to TRBJ2-7; TRBD1 aligns across 9 bases. Trimming took 5 bases from V and 2 from J; bases not matched to a gene: 7. The CDR3 sequence is 15 residues long. Germline lookup yields CDR1 SEHNR and CDR2 FQNEAQ (reference sequence). The DNA of the CDR3 is TGTGCCAGCAGCCAACAGGGGGCTAGACCCTACGAGCAGTACTTC. Translating it yields CASSQQGARPYEQYF.

This clonotype was seen repeatedly, ten times or more. The rearrangement uses TRBV14 and TRBJ2-5; the D gene is possibly TRBD2 (5 bases). V was clipped by 1 base and J by 5 bases, with 20 bases between them. There are 17 residues in the CDR3. CDR1 SGHDN and CDR2 FVKESK come from the germline V gene. CDR3 sequence: CASSQGSYTASWETQYF. The DNA of the CDR3 is TGTGCCAGCAGCCAAGGGTCATACACGGCTAGCTGGGAGACCCAGTACTTC.

This clonotype rates as medium-sized. The chain couples TRBV10-3 to TRBJ2-1, with no clear D. The length of the CDR3 is 14 residues. Germline V lookup: CDR1 ENHRY, CDR2 SYGVKD. Trimming left V 3 bases short and J 5 bases short, with 11 bases between. This CDR3 reads CAISEEGRHNEQFF. DNA of the CDR3: TGTGCCATCAGTGAAGAAGGGCGCCACAATGAGCAGTTCTTC.

The sample holds many counts of this clonotype. The chain recombines TRBV29-1 with TRBJ2-5, with a weak D call TRBD1 (6 bases). Germline CDR1 and CDR2: SQVTM and ANQGSEA. Trimming cost V 7 bases and J 2 bases, with 11 bases left between them. CDR3 length: 12 amino acids. CDR3 in amino acids: CSARTAQETQYF. The DNA for the CDR3 is TGCAGCGCTCGGACAGCACAAGAGACCCAGTACTTC.

This chain joins TRBV3-2 and TRBJ2-3; the D call of TRBD2 is as the table states it, not checked on the DNA. TRBV3-2 is labeled a pseudogene. The CDR3 is 19 residues long. This CDR3 reads CASSPPGLAEPGVKDTQYF. Here the CDR3 DNA reads TGTGCCAGCAGCCCCCCGGGACTAGCGGAACCCGGGGTGAAGGATACGCAGTATTTT.

V is TRBV14 and J is TRBJ2-7; the D gene is possibly TRBD1 (6 bases). The CDR3 sequence is 15 residues long. V lost 4 bases and J 1 base, leaving 14 bases between the germline ends. CDR1 SGHDN and CDR2 FVKESK come from the germline V gene. The CDR3 here is CASSREQGQSYEQYF. For the CDR3, the DNA is TGTGCCAGCAGCCGAGAGCAAGGACAGTCCTACGAGCAGTACTTC.

This clonotype was recorded at least ten times. J is TRBJ1-1 and V is TRBV20-1; the D gene is possibly TRBD1 (6 bases). The CDR3 extends over 15 amino acids. The V end was cut by 3 bases, the J end by 5 bases, with 19 bases between. Germline loops: CDR1 DFQATT, CDR2 SNEGSKA (reference sequence). This chain's CDR3 is CSASLLTGLGTEAFF. In DNA, the CDR3 is TGCAGTGCTAGTCTTTTAACAGGGTTGGGGACTGAAGCTTTCTTT.

CDR3 protein: CASSASGSSLEQFF. Here the CDR3 DNA reads TGTGCCAGCAGCGCTAGCGGGAGTAGTCTTGAGCAGTTCTTC. The chain is built from TRBV7-9 and TRBJ2-1; 10 bases agree with TRBD2. CDR3 length: 14 residues. Germline CDR1 SEHNR, CDR2 FQNEAQ (reference sequence). V gave up 5 bases and J gave up 9 bases; unmatched junction bases: 7.

This clonotype was seen only a few times. The chain has TRBV7-3 and TRBJ2-1; D is unclear. The CDR3 covers 15 residues. Trimming removed 5 bases at V and 5 bases at J, with 16 bases between. From germline, CDR1 is SGHTA and CDR2 FQGTGA. The CDR3 reads CASSPGPSSHNEQFF. In nucleotides, the CDR3 is TGTGCCAGCAGCCCTGGACCCTCCTCGCACAATGAGCAGTTCTTC.

This clonotype appeared a few times. This chain links TRBV4-3 with TRBJ2-3, with 7 bases matching TRBD2. Trimming cost V 0 bases and J 3 bases; bases outside gene matches: 3. CDR1 is LGHNA and CDR2 is YSLEER in the germline V gene. The CDR3 contains 15 residues. CDR3 sequence reads: CASSQEASGTDTQYF. CDR3 in DNA: TGCGCCAGCAGCCAAGAGGCTAGCGGTACAGATACGCAGTATTTT.

V gene TRBV7-2 combines with J gene TRBJ1-5; no clear D gene. CDR3 size: 16 residues. In germline, CDR1 is SGHTA, CDR2 FQGNSA. V gave up 1 base and J gave up 0 bases, with 10 bases separating them. Written as DNA, the CDR3 is TGTGCCAGCAGCTTAGAAGGACGGTATAGCAATCAGCCCCAGCATTTT. This gives the protein CASSLEGRYSNQPQHF.

The CDR3 is CASSLSRDTQYF. Written as DNA, the CDR3 is TGTGCCAGCAGCTTGTCCAGAGATACGCAGTATTTT. The V call is TRBV5-4, the J call TRBJ2-3; D ambiguous. The CDR3 contains 12 residues. The V end lost 1 base, the J end lost 5 bases, and 5 bases lay between the germline ends. CDR1 is SGHNT, CDR2 YYREEE, per germline (reference sequence).

The chain combines TRBV28 with TRBJ2-1; D not resolved. Trimming left V 2 bases short and J 3 bases short, with 11 bases between. Germline assignment: CDR1 MDHEN and CDR2 SYDVKM. The CDR3 loop spans 15 amino acids. CDR3 sequence: CASSLGKGFYNEQFF. The DNA of the CDR3 is TGTGCCAGCAGTTTAGGAAAGGGATTCTACAATGAGCAGTTCTTC. Combining the CDR3 with reference TRBV28 and TRBJ2-1 gives the whole variable domain DVKVTQSSRYLVKRTGEKVFLECVQDMDHENMFWYRQDPGLGLRLIYFSYDVKMKEKGDIPEGYSVSREKKERFSLILESASTNQTSMYLCASSLGKGFYNEQFFGPGTRLTVL.

This clonotype was counted a few times. The chain combines TRBV20-1 with TRBJ2-2, with D unclear. Germline values: CDR1 DFQATT, CDR2 SNEGSKA (reference sequence). This CDR3 has 13 residues. The germline V and J ends were trimmed by 0 bases and 5 bases, with 7 bases remaining between them. CDR3 in amino acids: CSARDGGTGELFF. CDR3 DNA sequence: TGCAGTGCTAGAGATGGCGGAACCGGGGAGCTGTTTTTT.

DNA of the CDR3: TGCAGCGTCGAGATCAGGGCAGAGACCCAGTACTTC. It translates to CSVEIRAETQYF. The gene calls are TRBV29-1 and TRBJ2-5, with TRBD1 as a possible D gene (5 bases). This CDR3 region has 12 residues. Germline CDR1 SQVTM, CDR2 ANQGSEA. V was pared by 6 bases and J by 4 bases, with 12 bases between.

This clonotype was detected ten times or more. The V gene is TRBV29-1, the J gene TRBJ1-2; no reliable D call. Germline assignment: CDR1 SQVTM and CDR2 ANQGSEA. The ends were cut back, 5 bases at V and 3 bases at J, with 16 bases in the middle. This CDR3 spans 14 amino acids. CDR3 protein: CSVRERENYYGYTF. The CDR3, as DNA: TGCAGCGTTCGAGAGAGGGAAAACTACTATGGCTACACCTTC.